The clone carrying this T cell receptor beta chain was picked up a small number of times. Antigen unknown. Study-wide points: Greatest tumor Treg TCR overlap was with tumor naive CD4+ cells.

The memory fraction was CD4+CD45RO+CD25- cells. Trimming cost V 7 bases and J 8 bases, with 12 bases left between them. CDR1 is MNHEY and CDR2 is SMNVEV in the germline V gene (reference sequence). This CDR3 comprises 12 residues. Full-length variable regions came from constant-region reverse primers plus semi-nested Nested Universal Primer A PCR. TCRdb re-called the 5' RACE reads with MiXCR, one entry per CDR3 protein. In the table there are 30,000 or so distinct CDR3 sequences, approximately 25% of which are singletons. This receptor was obtained from a female donor with breast cancer. The sample comprised memory CD4+ T cells sorted from blood. Subset of the sample: memory CD4+ T cells, CD4+CD45RO+CD25-. This rearrangement joins TRBV27 to TRBJ2-1, with D possibly being TRBD1 or TRBD2 (6 bases each). The CDR3 protein is CASKGGLYEQFF. The CDR3 DNA reads as TGTGCCAGCAAGGGGGGTCTTTATGAGCAGTTCTTC.